The source of this T cell receptor (beta chain) is a study of T cell repertoires in cytomegalovirus infection. In the study overall: HLA-C-restricted CMV epitopes, recently identified, and well-studied HLA-B-restricted ones were used by the study. The public TCR beta signatures pointed to both CMV infection and matching HLA type.

On this clonotype: Its cognate antigen is unknown.

TCRdb passed the reads through MiXCR, listing each CDR3 protein once. The repertoire consists of approximately 910,000 distinct CDR3 sequences, with about a third occurring once and the leading ten covering more than 12%. Trimming took 5 bases from V and 8 from J; bases not matched to a gene: 15. Germline CDR1 MNHEY, CDR2 SMNVEV (reference sequence). The CDR3 runs to 16 residues. The clonotype comes from a human donor in good health (CMV status not recorded). Some clones in this sample may be carry-over from other donors' samples. Material: cultured CD8+ T cells from PBMCs, obtained from culture after CMV antigen stimulation. This chain joins TRBV27 and TRBJ1-2; TRBD1 matches 9 bases. CDR3 in amino acids: CASSLTYRGLPQGYTF. Written as DNA, the CDR3 is TGTGCCAGCAGTCTCACATACAGGGGGCTCCCCCAGGGCTACACCTTC.